This T cell receptor beta chain derives from a study of T cells in localized non-small cell lung cancer. Findings and caveats of the study: Compared with tumor, uninvolved adjacent lung displayed greater T cell clonality, ranking highest overall. Sequencing was restricted to one tumor region; therefore, heterogeneity remains possible. Among blood samples, higher T cell density accompanied longer overall survival. A median of about 54 of the top 100 tumor clones appeared in adjacent lung, which was paired and uninvolved.

Comments on this clone: The antigen is not known.

This CDR3 region has 16 residues. CDR1 and CDR2 (germline): SGHNT, YYREEE (reference sequence). Trimming removed 4 bases from V and 0 bases from J, with 16 bases in between. Profiled with immunoSEQ multiplex PCR; TCRdb holds only in-frame clones, not every one. The sample shows approximately 52,000 clones, 70% to 80% of them seen only once. The chain uses TRBV5-4 and TRBJ1-1; D is uncertain. Sequenced here: peripheral blood, sampled before any cancer treatment. The sequence derives from a man aged 35 to 69 with stage I squamous cell lung carcinoma. The CDR3 bases are TGTGCCAGCAGCGTGGAAAAGGGTCTCATGAACACTGAAGCTTTCTTT. This gives the protein CASSVEKGLMNTEAFF.